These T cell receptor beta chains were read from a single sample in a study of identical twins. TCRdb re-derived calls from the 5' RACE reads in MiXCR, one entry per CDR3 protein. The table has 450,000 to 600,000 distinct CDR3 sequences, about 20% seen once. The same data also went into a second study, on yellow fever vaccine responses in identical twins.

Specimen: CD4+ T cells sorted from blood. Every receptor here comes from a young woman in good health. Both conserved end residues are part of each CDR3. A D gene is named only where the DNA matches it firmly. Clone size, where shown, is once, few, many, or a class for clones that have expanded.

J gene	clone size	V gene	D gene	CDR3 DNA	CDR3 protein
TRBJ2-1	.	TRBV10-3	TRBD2	TGTGCCATCAGTGCTGCGGGGGGCGAGCAGTTCTTC	CAISAAGGEQFF
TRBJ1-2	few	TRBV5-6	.	TGTGCCAGCAGCTTGGATTTCGTCAGAAGCTATGGCTACACCTTC	CASSLDFVRSYGYTF
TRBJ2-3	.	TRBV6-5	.	TGTGCCAGCAGTTACGGAATAGGCACAGATACGCAGTATTTT	CASSYGIGTDTQYF
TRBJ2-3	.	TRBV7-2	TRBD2	TGTGCCAGCAGCCCGCAGGGACTAGCGGCAGATACGCAGTATTTT	CASSPQGLAADTQYF
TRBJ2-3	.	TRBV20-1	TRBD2	TGCAGTGCTCCTCGAACCCGGGGGGGCACAGATACGCAGTATTTT	CSAPRTRGGTDTQYF
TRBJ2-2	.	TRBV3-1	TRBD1	TGTGCCAGCAGCCTGACCGGGACAGGCCAGAGAGCCGGGGAGCTGTTTTTT	CASSLTGTGQRAGELFF
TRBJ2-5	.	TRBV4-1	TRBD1	TGCGCCAGCAGCCCGGACAGGGAGTTTACCCAGTACTTC	CASSPDREFTQYF
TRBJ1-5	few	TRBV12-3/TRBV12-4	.	TGTGCCAGCAGTCCACCTCGGGTATATAGCAATCAGCCCCAGCATTTT	CASSPPRVYSNQPQHF
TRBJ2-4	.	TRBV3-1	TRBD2	TGTGCCAGCAGCCAAGTCCCAACCAAACTAGCGGAGGGACTAGCCAAAAACATTCAGTACTTC	CASSQVPTKLAEGLAKNIQYF
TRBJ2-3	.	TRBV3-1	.	TGTGCCAGCAGCCTAGCGAAGACAACGCAGTATTTT	CASSLAKTTQYF
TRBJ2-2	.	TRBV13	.	TGTGCCAGCAGTTCGGGCGGGACAACTCTCACCGGGGAGCTGTTTTTT	CASSSGGTTLTGELFF
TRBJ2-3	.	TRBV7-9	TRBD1	TGTGCCAGCAGCGTAGGTGACAGGGCCGCAGATACGCAGTATTTT	CASSVGDRAADTQYF
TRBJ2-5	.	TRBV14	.	TGTGCCAGCAGCCTCGGGGTAAACGCAAGGAAAACTTTGGAGACCCAGTACTTC	CASSLGVNARKTLETQYF
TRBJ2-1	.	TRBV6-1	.	TGTGCCAGCACGGGGACCGAACGGGAAAAAAATGAGCAGTTCTTC	CASTGTEREKNEQFF
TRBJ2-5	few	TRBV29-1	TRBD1	TGCAGCGTTTCCCGGGACAGGGGATTAGAGACCCAGTACTTC	CSVSRDRGLETQYF
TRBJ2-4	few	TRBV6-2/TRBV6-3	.	TGTGCCAGCAGACAAACAGGGAATCGAAAAAGCATTCAGTACTTC	CASRQTGNRKSIQYF
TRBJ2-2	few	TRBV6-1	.	TGTGCCAGCAGTGACCCGGTCGCTGGCACCGGGGAGCTGTTTTTT	CASSDPVAGTGELFF
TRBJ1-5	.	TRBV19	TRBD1	TGTGCCAGTAGTCCTAAACTTCAGACAGGGAGCAATCAGCCCCAGCATTTT	CASSPKLQTGSNQPQHF
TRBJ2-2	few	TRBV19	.	TGTGCCAGTAGTTTTGTCCCGGCGGGATCGAACACCGGGGAGCTGTTTTTT	CASSFVPAGSNTGELFF
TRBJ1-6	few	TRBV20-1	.	TGCAGTGCTAGATCGGTGGCAGCATTATATAATTCACCCCTCCACTTT	CSARSVAALYNSPLHF
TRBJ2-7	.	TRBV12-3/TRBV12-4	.	TGTGCCAGCAGTTTGTTACGGCCGTACTACGAGCAGTACTTC	CASSLLRPYYEQYF
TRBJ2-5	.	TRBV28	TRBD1	TGTGCCAGCAGTACCTTAACAGGGGTTGAGACCCAGTACTTC	CASSTLTGVETQYF
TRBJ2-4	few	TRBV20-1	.	TGCAGTGCTACCGCGAAGGGGCAACTAGCCAAAAACATTCAGTACTTC	CSATAKGQLAKNIQYF
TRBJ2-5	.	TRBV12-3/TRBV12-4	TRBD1	TGTGCCAGCAGTCCCGGGACAGGGGGCTGGGAGACCCAGTACTTC	CASSPGTGGWETQYF
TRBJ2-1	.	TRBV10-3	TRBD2	TGTGCCATCAGTGAGTTGGGGACTAGCGGCTCCTACAATGAGCAGTTCTTC	CAISELGTSGSYNEQFF
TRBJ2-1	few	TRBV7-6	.	TGTGCCAGCAGCTCTCGGGACATTCCCTCTCCTAGAAACAATGAGCAGTTCTTC	CASSSRDIPSPRNNEQFF
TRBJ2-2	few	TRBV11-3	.	TGTGCCAGCAGCTTCCACGGGGAGCTGTTTTTT	CASSFHGELFF